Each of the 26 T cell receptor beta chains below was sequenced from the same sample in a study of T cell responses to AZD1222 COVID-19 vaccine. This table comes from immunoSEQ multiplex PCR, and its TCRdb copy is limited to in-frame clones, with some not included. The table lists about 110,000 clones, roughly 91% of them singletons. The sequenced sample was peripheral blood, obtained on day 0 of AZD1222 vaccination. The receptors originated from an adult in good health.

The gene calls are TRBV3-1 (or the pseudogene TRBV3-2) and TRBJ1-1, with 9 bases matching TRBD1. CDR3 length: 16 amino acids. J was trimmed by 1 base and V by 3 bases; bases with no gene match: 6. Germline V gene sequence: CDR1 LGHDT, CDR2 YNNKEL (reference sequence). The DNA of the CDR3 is TGTGCCAGCAGCCAGACGGACAGGGGCAAGAACACTGAAGCTTTCTTT. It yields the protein CASSQTDRGKNTEAFF.

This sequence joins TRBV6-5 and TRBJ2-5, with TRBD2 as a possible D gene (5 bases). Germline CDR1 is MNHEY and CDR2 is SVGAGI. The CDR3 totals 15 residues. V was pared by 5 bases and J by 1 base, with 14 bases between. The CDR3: CASSREGIPQETQYF. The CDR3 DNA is TGTGCCAGCAGTAGAGAGGGAATTCCCCAAGAGACCCAGTACTTC.

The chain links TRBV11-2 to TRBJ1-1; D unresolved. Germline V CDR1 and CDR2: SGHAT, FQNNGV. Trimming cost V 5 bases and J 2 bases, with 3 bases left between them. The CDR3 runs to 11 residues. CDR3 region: CASSDNTEAFF. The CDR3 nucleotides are TGTGCCAGCAGCGACAACACTGAAGCTTTCTTT.

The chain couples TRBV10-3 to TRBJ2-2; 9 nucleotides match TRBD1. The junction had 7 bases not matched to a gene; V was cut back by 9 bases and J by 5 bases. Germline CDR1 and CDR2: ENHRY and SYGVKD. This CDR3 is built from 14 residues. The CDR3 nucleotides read TGTGCCATAGGGACCGGGACAGGGACCGGGGAGCTGTTTTTT. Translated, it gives CAIGTGTGTGELFF.

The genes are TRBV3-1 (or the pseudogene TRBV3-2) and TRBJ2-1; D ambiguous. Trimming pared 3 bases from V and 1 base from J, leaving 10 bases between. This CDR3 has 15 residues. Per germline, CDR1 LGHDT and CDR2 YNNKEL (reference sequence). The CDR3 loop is CASSHHGGSYNEQFF. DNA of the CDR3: TGTGCCAGCAGCCACCATGGTGGGTCCTACAATGAGCAGTTCTTC.

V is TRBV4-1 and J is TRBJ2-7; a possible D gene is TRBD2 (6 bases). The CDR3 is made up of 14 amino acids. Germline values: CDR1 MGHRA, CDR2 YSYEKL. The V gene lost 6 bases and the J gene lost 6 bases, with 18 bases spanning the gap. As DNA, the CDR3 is TGCGCCAGCAGTCCGGGACTTCCGAGGGGCGAGCAGTACTTC. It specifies CASSPGLPRGEQYF.

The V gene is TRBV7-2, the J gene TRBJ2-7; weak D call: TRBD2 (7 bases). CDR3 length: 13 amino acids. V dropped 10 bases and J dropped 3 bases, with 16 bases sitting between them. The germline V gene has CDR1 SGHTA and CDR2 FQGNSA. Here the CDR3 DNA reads TGTGCCATCCCGGGGAGGGGGGTCTACGAGCAGTACTTC. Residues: CAIPGRGVYEQYF.

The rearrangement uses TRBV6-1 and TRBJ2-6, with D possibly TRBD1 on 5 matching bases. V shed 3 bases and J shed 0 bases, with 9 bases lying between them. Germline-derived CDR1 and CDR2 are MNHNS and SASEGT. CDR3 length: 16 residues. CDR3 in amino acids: CASSDRGDSGANVLTF. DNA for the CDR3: TGTGCCAGCAGTGATAGGGGTGACTCTGGGGCCAACGTCCTGACTTTC.

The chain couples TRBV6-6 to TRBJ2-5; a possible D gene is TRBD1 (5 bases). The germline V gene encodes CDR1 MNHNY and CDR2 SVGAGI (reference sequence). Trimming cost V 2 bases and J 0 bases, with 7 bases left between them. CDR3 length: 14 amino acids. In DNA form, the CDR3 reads TGTGCCAGCAGTTACGGGGCGTACCAAGAGACCCAGTACTTC. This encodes CASSYGAYQETQYF.

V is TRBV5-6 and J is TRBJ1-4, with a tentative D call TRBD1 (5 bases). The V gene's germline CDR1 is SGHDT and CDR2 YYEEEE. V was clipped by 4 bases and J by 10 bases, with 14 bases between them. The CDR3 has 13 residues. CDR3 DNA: TGTGCCAGCAGCCCCCCCGCGGGGGGAAAACTGTTTTTT. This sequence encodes CASSPPAGGKLFF.

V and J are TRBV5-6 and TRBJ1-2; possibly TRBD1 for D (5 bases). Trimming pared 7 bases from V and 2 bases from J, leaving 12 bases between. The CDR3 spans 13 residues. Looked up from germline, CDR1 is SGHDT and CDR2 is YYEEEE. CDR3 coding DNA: TGTGCCAGCGACCGCCGGGGGAACTATGGCTACACCTTC. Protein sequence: CASDRRGNYGYTF.

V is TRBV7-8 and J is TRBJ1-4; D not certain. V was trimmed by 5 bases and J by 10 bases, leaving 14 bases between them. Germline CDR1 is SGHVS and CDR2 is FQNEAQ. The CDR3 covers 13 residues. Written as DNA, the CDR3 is TGTGCCAGCAGCCGAGGCGGGGTGGGAAAACTGTTTTTT. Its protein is CASSRGGVGKLFF.

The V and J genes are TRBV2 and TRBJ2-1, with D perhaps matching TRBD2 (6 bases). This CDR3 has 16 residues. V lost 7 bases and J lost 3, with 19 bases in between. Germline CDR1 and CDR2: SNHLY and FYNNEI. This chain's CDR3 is CASIPRRRGLYNEQFF. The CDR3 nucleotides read TGTGCCAGCATCCCTCGGCGGAGGGGACTCTACAATGAGCAGTTCTTC.

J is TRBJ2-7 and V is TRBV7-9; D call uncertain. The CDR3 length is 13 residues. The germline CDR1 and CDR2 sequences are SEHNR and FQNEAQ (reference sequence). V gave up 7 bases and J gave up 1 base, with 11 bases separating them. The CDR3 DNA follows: TGTGCCAGCACCAAAAGAGATTCCTACGAGCAGTACTTC. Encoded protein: CASTKRDSYEQYF. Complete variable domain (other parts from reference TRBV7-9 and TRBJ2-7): DTGVSQNPRHKITKRGQNVTFRCDPISEHNRLYWYRQTLGQGPEFLTYFQNEAQLEKSRLLSDRFSAERPKGSFSTLEIQRTEQGDSAMYLCASTKRDSYEQYFGPGTRLTVT.

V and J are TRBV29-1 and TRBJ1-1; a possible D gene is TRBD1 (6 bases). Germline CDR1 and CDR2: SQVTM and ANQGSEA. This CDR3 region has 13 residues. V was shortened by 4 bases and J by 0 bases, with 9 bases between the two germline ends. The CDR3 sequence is CSVAQGLNTEAFF. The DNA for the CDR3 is TGCAGCGTTGCCCAGGGGTTGAACACTGAAGCTTTCTTT.

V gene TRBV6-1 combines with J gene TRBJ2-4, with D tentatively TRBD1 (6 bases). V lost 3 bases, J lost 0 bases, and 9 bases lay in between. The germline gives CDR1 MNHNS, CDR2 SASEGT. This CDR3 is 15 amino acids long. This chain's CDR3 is CASSDGTRAKNIQYF. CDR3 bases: TGTGCCAGCAGTGACGGGACACGAGCCAAAAACATTCAGTACTTC.

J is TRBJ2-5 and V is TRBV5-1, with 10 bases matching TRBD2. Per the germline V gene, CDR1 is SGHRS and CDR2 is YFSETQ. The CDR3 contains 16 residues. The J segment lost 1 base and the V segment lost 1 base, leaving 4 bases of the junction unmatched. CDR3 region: CASSLTRTSGQETQYF. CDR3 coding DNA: TGCGCCAGCAGCTTGACCAGGACTAGCGGCCAAGAGACCCAGTACTTC.

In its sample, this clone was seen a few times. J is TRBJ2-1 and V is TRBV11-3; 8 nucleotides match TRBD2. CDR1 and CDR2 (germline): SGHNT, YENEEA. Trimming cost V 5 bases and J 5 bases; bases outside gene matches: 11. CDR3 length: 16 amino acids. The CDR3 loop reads CASSKWTSRGDNEQFF. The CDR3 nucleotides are TGTGCCAGCAGCAAATGGACTAGCCGGGGCGACAATGAGCAGTTCTTC.

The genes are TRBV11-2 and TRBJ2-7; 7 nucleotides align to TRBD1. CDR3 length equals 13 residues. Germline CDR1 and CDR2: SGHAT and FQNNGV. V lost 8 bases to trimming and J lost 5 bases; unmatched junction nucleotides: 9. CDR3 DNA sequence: TGTGCCAGCGGACCGACTACAGGGGACGAGCAGTACTTC. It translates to CASGPTTGDEQYF.

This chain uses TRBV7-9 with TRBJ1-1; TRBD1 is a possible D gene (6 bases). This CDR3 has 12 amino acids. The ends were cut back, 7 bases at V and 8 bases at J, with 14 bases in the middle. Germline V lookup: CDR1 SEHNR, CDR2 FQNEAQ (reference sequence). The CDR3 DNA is TGTGCCAGCACGTCGACAGGTTGGGAAGCTTTCTTT. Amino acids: CASTSTGWEAFF.

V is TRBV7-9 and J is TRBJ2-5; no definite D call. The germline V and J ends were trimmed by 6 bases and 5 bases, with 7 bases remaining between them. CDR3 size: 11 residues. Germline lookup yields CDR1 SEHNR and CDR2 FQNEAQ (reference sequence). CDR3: CASSPMETQYF. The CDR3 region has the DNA TGTGCCAGCAGTCCTATGGAGACCCAGTACTTC.

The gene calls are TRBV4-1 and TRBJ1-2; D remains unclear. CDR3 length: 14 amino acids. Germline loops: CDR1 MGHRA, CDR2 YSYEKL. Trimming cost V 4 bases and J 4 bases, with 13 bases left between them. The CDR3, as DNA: TGCGCCAGCAGCCCCGGAATATCAAGCTATGGCTACACCTTC. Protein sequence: CASSPGISSYGYTF.

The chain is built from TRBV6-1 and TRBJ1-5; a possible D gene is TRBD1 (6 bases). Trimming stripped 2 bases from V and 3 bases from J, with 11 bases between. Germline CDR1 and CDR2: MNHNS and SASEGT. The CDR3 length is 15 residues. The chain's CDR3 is CASSEHRDNNQPQHF. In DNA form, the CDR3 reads TGTGCCAGCAGTGAACACCGGGACAACAATCAGCCCCAGCATTTT.

CDR3 residues: CASSPPFGQETYYGYTF. Written as DNA, the CDR3 is TGTGCCAGCAGCCCGCCCTTCGGACAGGAGACATACTATGGCTACACCTTC. This chain joins TRBV3-1 (or the pseudogene TRBV3-2) and TRBJ1-2, with 7 bases aligning to TRBD1. CDR1 is LGHDT and CDR2 is YNNKEL in the germline V gene (reference sequence). V lost 4 bases to trimming and J lost 3 bases; unmatched junction nucleotides: 14. The CDR3 contains 17 residues.

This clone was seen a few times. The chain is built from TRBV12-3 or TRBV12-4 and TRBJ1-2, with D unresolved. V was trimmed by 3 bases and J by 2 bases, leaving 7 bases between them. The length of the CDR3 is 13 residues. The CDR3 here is CASSLTGNYGYTF. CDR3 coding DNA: TGTGCCAGCAGTTTGACGGGGAACTATGGCTACACCTTC.

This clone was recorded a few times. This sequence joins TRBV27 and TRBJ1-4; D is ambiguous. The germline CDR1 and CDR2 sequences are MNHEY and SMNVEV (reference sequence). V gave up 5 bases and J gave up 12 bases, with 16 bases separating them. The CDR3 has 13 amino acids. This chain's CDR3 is CASSLYGQEELFF. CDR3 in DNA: TGTGCCAGCAGTCTTTATGGCCAGGAGGAACTGTTTTTT.